This T cell receptor beta chain was observed in a study of T-cell reconstitution after alpha-beta-depleted transplantation in children (dated by TCRdb to between 2015 and 2016). Concerning the study at large: The study quantitatively tracked T-cell immune reconstitution after TCRalphabeta/CD19-depleted allogeneic hematopoietic cell transplantation in children using TCR repertoire profiling.

The library was generated by PCR. For sequencing, an Illumina HiSeq 2500 was employed. TCR library preparation used molecular barcoding, with unique molecular identifiers applied to normalize quantification of the TCRbeta repertoire. TCRdb applied fastp at Q25 and MiXCR to the public reads, then kept only in-frame beta chains. Rows are combined by CDR3 protein, so each entry shows the most common genes and DNA. This sample comprises around 250,000 distinct CDR3 sequences, almost 10% of them detected only once. The leading ten clones occupy roughly a tenth of the sample. This clonotype has a handful of counts. Its recognized antigen is unknown. Within one base of it there is no much larger clone, and no base qualities were kept. Unmatched junction bases come to 8, with V trimmed by 7 bases and J by 8 bases. Including cysteine and phenylalanine, the CDR3 has 14 amino acids. The sequence is cut down to CDR3 DNA, 42 bases in frame from base 1. CDR1 and CDR2 are read off the germline V gene as SGHRS and YFSETQ.

Sequenced material: PBMCs from the stem cell graft donor, taken from the stem cell graft. The receptor chain draws on TRBV5-1 and TRBJ2-1, with 11 central nucleotides matching TRBD2. This sequence originates from a human donor who donated a stem cell graft to a child with SCID. The nucleotides are TGCGCCAGCGAAACTAGCGGGGGTGGTGATGAGCAGTTCTTC. This encodes CASETSGGGDEQFF.